Below, one TCR beta chain is given with its context. No antigen is known for it. The germline gene is not matched at one end of the junction; a read error may be the cause. The treatment or condition label, as the study defines it: live attenuated yellow fever vaccine strain. A standard Ficoll-Paque protocol was used to isolate PBMCs from peripheral blood. Dynabeads CD4 and CD8 positive selection kits were used to isolate CD4 and CD8 T-cell fractions. TriZol was used to extract RNA from bulk PBMCs, from CD4 and CD8 fractions, and from dextramer-positive and dextramer-negative fractions. TCR cDNA was synthesized by 5'RACE template switching, which introduced a universal primer site and unique molecular identifiers. cDNA synthesis was primed from both the TCR alpha and TCR beta constant segments. Library amplification involved two PCR steps, and the second step added sample barcodes and sequencing adapters. Libraries were sequenced on Illumina HiSeq 2500 (2x100 bp) or NovaSeq (2x150 bp). On the authors' methods: MIGEC handled demultiplexing of reads and collapsing into UMI consensus sequences, while MiXCR performed V(D)J alignment. Vaccine-responding clonotypes were identified with edgeR using replicate PBMC samples, with FDR below 0.01 and a log2 fold change above 5 up to day 15 being required. Bulk clonotypes were assigned CD4 or CD8 identity according to which sequenced CD4 or CD8 repertoire held them at higher abundance. TCRdb reanalyzed the raw reads on its own, using fastp at Q25 for trimming and MiXCR for clone calling, and kept in-frame beta chains. CDR3 protein sequences are deduplicated, and each keeps its most common genes and DNA. V and J calls and clone size were set by TCRdb, not the authors. The sample table records 250,000 to 300,000 distinct CDR3 sequences; 10% to 15% of these occur just once. Together, the top ten hold around 0.49% of the sample.

From the germline V gene (reference sequence), CDR1 is DFQATT and CDR2 is SNEGSKA. Its CDR3 holds 12 amino acids, cysteine through phenylalanine. The sequence is cut down to CDR3 DNA, 36 bases in frame from base 1. These data are taken from a study of T cells after yellow fever vaccination (dated by TCRdb to the late 2010s). Turning to the overall study: Libraries from fractions with low cell numbers were prepared with the SMART-Seq v4 Ultra Low Input RNA kit. To follow T-cell clones before and after primary and booster YFV17D yellow fever vaccination, bulk TCR alpha and beta repertoires were sequenced over time. Two healthy male donors, one aged 18 to 30 and one aged 30 to 39 years, were included in the cohort. Bulk PBMC replicates and cell subsets were isolated from blood drawn at multiple timepoints before and after both primary and secondary immunization. Here is what the overall study found, with its caveats: A small fraction of clonotypes showed up in both the CD4 and CD8 compartments, probably as a result of convergent recombination. Computational filtering was needed because FACS-sorted repertoires could contain abundant contaminating clonotypes from the bulk population. The secondary T-cell response was weaker than the primary response but faster, peaking on day 5 instead of day 15. Only a couple of donors were included in the study, so the extent to which the findings can be generalized is limited. Most clones expanded after primary vaccination (approximately 96% of CD4 and roughly 91% of CD8) were re-detected after the booster, suggesting that broad memory maintenance occurred.

This sequence originates from a man aged 25-45 years who received the YFV17D yellow fever vaccine. The input for sequencing was CD4+ T cells sorted from PBMCs, taken 45 days after the yellow fever booster vaccination. The chain links TRBV20-1 with TRBJ1-2; confidence is insufficient to name the D gene. The CDR3 protein: CSARGRNFGYTF. The nucleotides are TGCAGTGCTAGGGGCAGAAACTTTGGCTACACCTTC.